This TCR beta chain was sequenced during a study of post-analysis software for immune sequencing data. Study at large: The cohort encompassed relapsing-remitting, secondary progressive and progressive-relapsing multiple sclerosis disease courses. Study results and caveats: Batch-mates among the samples co-clustered strongly by F measure. Controls showed significantly higher normalized Chao1 diversity than did multiple sclerosis patients. TRBV segments more frequent in patients than in controls numbered five and included TRBV5-6, TRBV5-1 and TRBV20-1.

On this clonotype: Its antigen is as yet unknown.

Sequencing libraries made from TCR beta cDNA carried unique molecular identifiers. T cells numbering roughly 0.85 to 11 million yielded roughly 0.5 million cDNA molecules. TCRdb re-called the PCR reads with MiXCR, one entry per CDR3 protein. The profile shows about 460,000 distinct CDR3 sequences, less than 45% of them singletons. V was trimmed by 3 bases and J by 4 bases, leaving 14 bases between them. This CDR3 is 15 amino acids long. Per germline, CDR1 MDHEN and CDR2 SYDVKM. The chain uses TRBV28 and TRBJ2-3; D remains unclear. This clonotype was obtained from a girl between 5 and 17 years old with multiple sclerosis. The sample consisted of blood. CDR3 DNA: TGTGCCAGCAGTTTCCCCGCCGAAGCCTCAGATACGCAGTATTTT. Protein product: CASSFPAEASDTQYF.